In its sample, the clone carrying this T cell receptor beta chain was seen once. Trimming removed 6 bases at V and 2 bases at J, with 4 bases between. The V gene's germline CDR1 is MNHEY and CDR2 SVGAGI. The length of the CDR3 is 11 residues. This specimen comes from a study of shared clonotypes between healthy human individuals. Only in-frame clones appear in the TCRdb table, and some are missing; sequencing was by immunoSEQ multiplex PCR. The table has 2 million or so clones, approximately 95% seen once. This TCR was sampled from a young man in good health. The rearrangement joins TRBV6-5 to TRBJ1-2; no firm D call. Material for sequencing was naive CD4+ T cells sorted from blood. Subset defined: CD45RA+ positively selected. The CDR3 reads CASRENYGYTF. In DNA, the CDR3 is TGTGCCAGCAGGGAGAACTATGGCTACACCTTC.